A single sample is the source of the 28 T cell receptor beta chains below, sequenced in a study of T cell responses to AZD1222 COVID-19 vaccine. The repertoire was sequenced with immunoSEQ multiplex PCR; TCRdb's copy has only in-frame clones and lacks some. The data show about 19,000 clones, roughly 79% seen once. Sequenced material: peripheral blood, taken 28 days after the second AZD1222 dose. Receptors were obtained from an adult who received the AZD1222 COVID-19 vaccine.

The chain's CDR3 is CAWMGGWPPLHF. CDR3 DNA sequence: TGTGCCTGGATGGGGGGGTGGCCACCCCTCCACTTT. The chain uses TRBV30 and TRBJ1-6, with a tentative D call TRBD1 (5 bases). Trimming removed 4 bases at V and 11 bases at J, with 12 bases between. The CDR3 totals 12 residues. Looked up from germline, CDR1 is GTSNPN and CDR2 is SVGIG (reference sequence).

CDR3 coding DNA: TGTGCCATCAGTGAAGACAGGGGGCGGCCCTGGGAGACCCAGTACTTC. This encodes CAISEDRGRPWETQYF. The rearrangement links TRBV10-3 to TRBJ2-5; 10 bases fit TRBD1. The V segment lost 3 bases and the J segment 5 bases; nucleotides outside the gene matches: 9. Germline CDR1 reads ENHRY; CDR2 reads SYGVKD. The CDR3 length is 16 residues.

This clone appeared once. This chain links TRBV4-1 with TRBJ2-1; D gene unclear. The CDR3 is 14 amino acids. Germline V gene data show CDR1 as MGHRA and CDR2 as YSYEKL. Trimming took 0 bases from V and 6 from J, leaving 9 bases between them. The CDR3 region is CASSQDRRRNEQFF. The DNA for the CDR3 is TGCGCCAGCAGCCAAGACCGACGACGCAATGAGCAGTTCTTC.

V gene TRBV6-6 combines with J gene TRBJ1-2, with a possible D match to TRBD1 (5 bases). The germline gives CDR1 MNHNY, CDR2 SVGAGI (reference sequence). The V end lost 5 bases, the J end lost 4 bases, and 20 bases lay between the germline ends. The CDR3 loop spans 16 amino acids. CDR3 sequence (DNA): TGTGCCAGCAGTCGATCTGTCGTAAGGGGCGGCTATGGCTACACCTTC. It specifies CASSRSVVRGGYGYTF.

The CDR3 spells CASSMTGLQPQHF. The DNA for the CDR3 is TGTGCCAGCAGCATGACAGGGCTCCAGCCCCAGCATTTT. The gene calls are TRBV9 and TRBJ1-5; 7 bases map to TRBD1. CDR1 and CDR2 (germline): SGDLS, YYNGEE. The CDR3 loop spans 13 amino acids. The ends lost 4 bases at V and 7 bases at J; junction bases unmatched: 5.

The J gene is TRBJ2-1, the V gene TRBV3-1 (or the pseudogene TRBV3-2), with 9 bases lining up with TRBD1. V was clipped by 8 bases and J by 8 bases; unmatched bases: 13. The V gene's germline CDR1 is LGHDT and CDR2 YNNKEL (reference sequence). This CDR3 has 15 amino acids. CDR3 bases: TGTGCCAGCGGGGGGGCCCGGGACAGGGTCGATGAGCAGTTCTTC. It translates to CASGGARDRVDEQFF.

With regard to this clone: A read error may account for a junction end that differs from germline. Additional DNA sequences in this sample encode the identical CDR3. The gene calls are TRBV7-8 and TRBJ1-1, with 8 bases fitting TRBD1. Germline V lookup: CDR1 SGHVS, CDR2 FQNEAQ. This CDR3 contains 13 residues. CDR3 DNA: TGTGCCAGCAACAGACAGGGGAACACTGAGGCTTTCTTT. It encodes CASNRQGNTEAFF.

This clone was counted only a few times. J is TRBJ1-1 and V is TRBV18, with 7 bases lining up with TRBD1. Trimming took 2 bases from V and 8 from J; bases not matched to a gene: 5. Germline loops: CDR1 KGHSH, CDR2 LQKENI. CDR3 length: 13 amino acids. CDR3 loop: CASSPLGQTEAFF. As DNA, the CDR3 is TGTGCCAGCTCACCATTGGGACAGACCGAAGCTTTCTTT. The full variable domain, rest sourced from reference TRBV18 and TRBJ1-1, is NAGVMQNPRHLVRRRGQEARLRCSPMKGHSHVYWYRQLPEEGLKFMVYLQKENIIDESGMPKERFSAEFPKEGPSILRIQQVVRGDSAAYFCASSPLGQTEAFFGQGTRLTVV.

The genes are TRBV7-9 and TRBJ2-5, with 7 bases aligning to TRBD2. The germline V gene has CDR1 SEHNR and CDR2 FQNEAQ (reference sequence). The CDR3 is made up of 13 amino acids. V dropped 5 bases and J dropped 10; count of bases not matched to a gene: 10. Here the CDR3 reads CASSTGEGSVQYF. Here the CDR3 DNA reads TGTGCCAGCAGCACGGGGGAGGGCTCGGTCCAGTACTTC.

The chain has TRBV27 and TRBJ2-7; possibly TRBD2 for D (5 bases). V was pared by 0 bases and J by 3 bases, with 15 bases between. Looked up from germline, CDR1 is MNHEY and CDR2 is SMNVEV (reference sequence). The length of the CDR3 is 16 residues. For the CDR3, the DNA is TGTGCCAGCAGTTTATCGAGGGCGAGTCGATTCTACGAGCAGTACTTC. This codes for CASSLSRASRFYEQYF.

The CDR3 sequence: CASSQDRWNYGYTF. The CDR3 DNA follows: TGTGCCAGCAGCCAGGACAGGTGGAACTATGGCTACACCTTC. This chain joins TRBV16 and TRBJ1-2; 7 nucleotides line up with TRBD1. With 3 bases clipped from V and 2 bases from J, the junction kept 3 bases outside the gene matches. From germline, CDR1 is KGHSY and CDR2 FQNENV. The CDR3 is made up of 14 amino acids.

In DNA form, the CDR3 reads TGTGCCAGCAGCTACCTGGGGGTGAACACTGAAGCTTTCTTT. This codes for CASSYLGVNTEAFF. The chain is built from TRBV7-9 and TRBJ1-1, with a possible D match to TRBD1 (5 bases). The CDR3 spans 14 residues. With 4 bases removed from V and 0 bases from J, the gap between germline ends came to 9 bases. CDR1 and CDR2 (germline): SEHNR, FQNEAQ (reference sequence).

Only a few counts were recorded for this clone. The V and J genes are TRBV5-1 and TRBJ2-7; D is uncertain. This CDR3 is 13 amino acids long. V lost 1 base to trimming and J lost 0 bases, with 5 bases between them. CDR1 is SGHRS, CDR2 YFSETQ, per germline. In DNA, the CDR3 is TGCGCCAGCAGCTTGCTGCCCTCCTACGAGCAGTACTTC. Protein product: CASSLLPSYEQYF.

The chain uses TRBV7-3 and TRBJ2-2, with 14 bases fitting TRBD2. This CDR3 has 16 amino acids. The trim removed 7 bases at V and 7 bases at J, leaving 8 bases unmatched. Germline assignment: CDR1 SGHTA and CDR2 FQGTGA. CDR3 amino acids: CASTLGLAGGIGELFF. The CDR3 DNA follows: TGTGCCAGCACCCTCGGACTAGCGGGAGGAATCGGGGAGCTGTTTTTT.

V and J are TRBV5-1 and TRBJ1-1, with D possibly TRBD1 on 5 matching bases. Trimming cost V 0 bases and J 3 bases, with 12 bases left between them. Germline V gene sequence: CDR1 SGHRS, CDR2 YFSETQ. There are 15 residues in the CDR3. The CDR3 nucleotides read TGCGCCAGCAGCTTGGCGAGGGGCGGGTACACTGAAGCTTTCTTT. This codes for CASSLARGGYTEAFF.

J is TRBJ1-1 and V is TRBV27, with TRBD1 as a possible D gene (5 bases). CDR3 length equals 11 residues. The V and J ends lost 6 bases and 11 bases respectively, with 13 bases between them. The germline V gene encodes CDR1 MNHEY and CDR2 SMNVEV (reference sequence). The CDR3 nucleotides read TGTGCCAGCAGGTACCAGGGTAGGGCTTTCTTT. Its protein is CASRYQGRAFF.

The rearrangement uses TRBV5-4 and TRBJ2-3; 10 bases line up with TRBD2. Germline V gene data show CDR1 as SGHNT and CDR2 as YYREEE (reference sequence). Losses at the gene ends were 1 base for V and 4 bases for J; bases not matched to a gene: 3. The CDR3 sequence is 15 residues long. CDR3 DNA: TGTGCCAGCAGCTTGACTAGCGGGGCCTCAGATACGCAGTATTTT. It yields the protein CASSLTSGASDTQYF.

This clone occurred once. The chain uses TRBV19 and TRBJ2-5; 9 nucleotides agree with TRBD2. The V segment lost 4 bases and the J segment 4 bases; nucleotides outside the gene matches: 13. The CDR3 extends over 17 amino acids. Germline V lookup: CDR1 LNHDA, CDR2 SQIVND (reference sequence). DNA for the CDR3: TGTGCCAGTAGTAAGGGTAGCGGGGGCGGATTAGGAGAGACCCAGTACTTC. It translates to CASSKGSGGGLGETQYF.

The rearrangement uses TRBV3-1 (or the pseudogene TRBV3-2) and TRBJ2-7; a possible D gene is TRBD1 (6 bases). This CDR3 region has 14 residues. Germline loops: CDR1 LGHDT, CDR2 YNNKEL (reference sequence). Trimming stripped 1 base from V and 2 bases from J, with 9 bases between. The CDR3 protein is CASSQVAGAYEQYF. Written as DNA, the CDR3 is TGTGCCAGCAGCCAAGTGGCAGGGGCCTACGAGCAGTACTTC.

The V gene is TRBV6-2 or TRBV6-3, the J gene TRBJ2-7; 10 bases line up with TRBD2. The CDR3 is 15 residues long. V was clipped by 2 bases and J by 4 bases; unmatched bases: 5. Germline assignment: CDR1 MNHEY and CDR2 SVGEGT. This CDR3 reads CASSYASGSWYEQYF. The CDR3 nucleotides read TGTGCCAGCAGTTACGCTAGCGGGAGCTGGTACGAGCAGTACTTC.

V and J are TRBV7-6 and TRBJ1-1; no firm D call. CDR3 length: 13 residues. CDR1 is SGHVS and CDR2 is FNYEAQ in the germline V gene. Trimming cost V 4 bases and J 2 bases, with 8 bases left between them. The CDR3 DNA is TGTGCCAGCAGCTCCTTACGAAACACTGAAGCTTTCTTT. Translating it yields CASSSLRNTEAFF.

The J gene is TRBJ2-3, the V gene TRBV5-8; the D is unclear. This CDR3 spans 13 amino acids. Per germline, CDR1 SGHTS and CDR2 YDEGEE. The germline V and J ends were trimmed by 3 bases and 4 bases, with 9 bases remaining between them. The CDR3, as DNA: TGTGCCAGCAGCTGGACCAACGCAGATACGCAGTATTTT. Translated: CASSWTNADTQYF.

V is TRBV30 and J is TRBJ1-5, with 9 positions matching TRBD1. With V trimmed by 1 base and J by 1 base, 8 bases remained unmatched. CDR3 length: 17 residues. The germline V gene encodes CDR1 GTSNPN and CDR2 SVGIG (reference sequence). CDR3 region: CAWSGDRVKSSNQPQHF. The CDR3, as DNA: TGTGCCTGGAGTGGGGACAGGGTGAAATCAAGCAATCAGCCCCAGCATTTT. Full variable domain (rest looked up from reference TRBV30 and TRBJ1-5): SQTIHQWPATLVQPVGSPLSLECTVEGTSNPNLYWYRQAAGRGLQLLFYSVGIGQISSEVPQNLSASRPQDRQFILSSKKLLLSDSGFYLCAWSGDRVKSSNQPQHFGDGTRLSIL.

The CDR3 is CSVGTATDTQYF. The CDR3 region has the DNA TGCAGCGTTGGAACAGCCACAGATACGCAGTATTTT. The chain links TRBV29-1 to TRBJ2-3; D not resolved. Germline V gene lookup returns CDR1 SQVTM and CDR2 ANQGSEA. This CDR3 has 12 amino acids. Between the trimmed V and J ends, which lost 4 bases and 2 bases, there was a span of 7 bases.

This CDR3 reads CARGHSGVEAFF. The DNA for the CDR3 is TGTGCCAGAGGTCACTCGGGAGTTGAAGCTTTCTTT. J is TRBJ1-1 and V is TRBV2; D is unclear. This CDR3 spans 12 amino acids. V lost 9 bases and J 7 bases, leaving 15 bases between the germline ends. Germline V CDR1 and CDR2: SNHLY, FYNNEI.

This chain connects TRBV11-1 to TRBJ2-5; possible D gene TRBD2, 6 bases. Germline loops: CDR1 SGHAT, CDR2 FQDESV (reference sequence). Trimming shortened V by 6 bases and J by 5 bases, and 19 bases separated the two germline ends. The CDR3 is 15 residues long. For the CDR3, the DNA is TGTGCCAGCAGTTTGAGCCCCCGGGAGTTGGAGACCCAGTACTTC. This encodes CASSLSPRELETQYF.

This clone was seen once. The V call is TRBV5-4, the J call TRBJ1-1; D remains unclear. Trimming pared 0 bases from V and 6 bases from J, leaving 6 bases between. CDR1 and CDR2 (germline): SGHNT, YYREEE (reference sequence). The CDR3 spans 12 residues. CDR3 amino acids: CASSLGAAEAFF. As DNA, the CDR3 is TGTGCCAGCAGCTTGGGGGCCGCTGAAGCTTTCTTT.

This clone was counted once. The chain has TRBV7-8 and TRBJ1-2, with a weak D call TRBD1 (5 bases). Trimming removed 4 bases at V and 3 bases at J, with 12 bases between. This CDR3 comprises 14 residues. From germline, CDR1 is SGHVS and CDR2 FQNEAQ. The CDR3 sequence: CASSSRDGDYGYTF. In nucleotides, the CDR3 is TGTGCCAGCAGCTCACGGGACGGAGACTATGGCTACACCTTC. The entire variable domain, with the rest obtained from reference TRBV7-8 and TRBJ1-2, is as follows: GAGVSQSPRYKVAKRGQDVALRCDPISGHVSLFWYQQALGQGPEFLTYFQNEAQLDKSGLPSDRFFAERPEGSVSTLKIQRTQQEDSAVYLCASSSRDGDYGYTFGSGTRLTVV.